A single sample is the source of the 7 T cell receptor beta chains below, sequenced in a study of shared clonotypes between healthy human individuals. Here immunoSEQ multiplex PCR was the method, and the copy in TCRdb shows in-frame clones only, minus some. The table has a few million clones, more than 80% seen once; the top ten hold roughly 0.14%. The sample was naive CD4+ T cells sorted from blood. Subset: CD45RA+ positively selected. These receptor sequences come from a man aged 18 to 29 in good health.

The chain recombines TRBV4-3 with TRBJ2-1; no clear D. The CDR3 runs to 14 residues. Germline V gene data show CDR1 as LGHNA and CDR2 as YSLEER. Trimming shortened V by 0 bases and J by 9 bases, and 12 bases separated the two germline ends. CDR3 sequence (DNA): TGCGCCAGCAGCCAAGATTTCTGGATGAGTGAGCAGTTCTTC. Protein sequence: CASSQDFWMSEQFF.

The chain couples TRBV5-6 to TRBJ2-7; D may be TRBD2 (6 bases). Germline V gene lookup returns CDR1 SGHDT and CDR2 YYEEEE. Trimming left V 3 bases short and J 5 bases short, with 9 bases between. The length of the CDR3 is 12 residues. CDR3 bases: TGTGCCAGCAGCTCGGGGACTCACGAGCAGTACTTC. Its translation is CASSSGTHEQYF.

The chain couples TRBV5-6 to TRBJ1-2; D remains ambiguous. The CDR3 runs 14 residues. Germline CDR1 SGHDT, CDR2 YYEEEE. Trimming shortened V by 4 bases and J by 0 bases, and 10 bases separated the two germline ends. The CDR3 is CASSPSPPNYGYTF. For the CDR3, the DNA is TGTGCCAGCAGCCCCTCTCCTCCTAACTATGGCTACACCTTC. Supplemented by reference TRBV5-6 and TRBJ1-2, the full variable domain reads DAGVTQSPTHLIKTRGQQVTLRCSPKSGHDTVSWYQQALGQGPQFIFQYYEEEERQRGNFPDRFSGHQFPNYSSELNVNALLLGDSALYLCASSPSPPNYGYTFGSGTRLTVV.

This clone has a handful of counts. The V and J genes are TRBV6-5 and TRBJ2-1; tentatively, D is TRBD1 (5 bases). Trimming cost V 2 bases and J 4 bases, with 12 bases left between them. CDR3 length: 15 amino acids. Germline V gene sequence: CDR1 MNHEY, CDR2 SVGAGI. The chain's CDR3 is CASSYRGPSYNEQFF. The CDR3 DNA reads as TGTGCCAGCAGTTACAGGGGTCCGTCGTACAATGAGCAGTTCTTC.

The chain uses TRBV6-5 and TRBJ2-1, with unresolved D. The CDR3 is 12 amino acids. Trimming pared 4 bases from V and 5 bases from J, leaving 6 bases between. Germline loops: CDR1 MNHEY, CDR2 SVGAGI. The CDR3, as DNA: TGTGCCAGCAGTTCCTTAAACAATGAGCAGTTCTTC. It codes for CASSSLNNEQFF.

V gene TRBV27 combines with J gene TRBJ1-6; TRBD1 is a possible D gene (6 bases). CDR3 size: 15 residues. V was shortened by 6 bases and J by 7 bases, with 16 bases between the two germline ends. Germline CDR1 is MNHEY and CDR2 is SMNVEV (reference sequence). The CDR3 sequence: CASRGGGQNNSPLHF. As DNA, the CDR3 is TGTGCCAGCAGGGGGGGTGGACAGAACAATTCACCCCTCCACTTT.

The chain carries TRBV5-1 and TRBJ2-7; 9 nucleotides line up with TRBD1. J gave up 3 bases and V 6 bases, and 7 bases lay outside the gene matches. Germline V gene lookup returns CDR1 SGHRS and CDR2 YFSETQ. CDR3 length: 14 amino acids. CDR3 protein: CASNPDRGGYEQYF. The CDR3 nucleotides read TGCGCCAGCAACCCGGACAGGGGCGGCTACGAGCAGTACTTC.